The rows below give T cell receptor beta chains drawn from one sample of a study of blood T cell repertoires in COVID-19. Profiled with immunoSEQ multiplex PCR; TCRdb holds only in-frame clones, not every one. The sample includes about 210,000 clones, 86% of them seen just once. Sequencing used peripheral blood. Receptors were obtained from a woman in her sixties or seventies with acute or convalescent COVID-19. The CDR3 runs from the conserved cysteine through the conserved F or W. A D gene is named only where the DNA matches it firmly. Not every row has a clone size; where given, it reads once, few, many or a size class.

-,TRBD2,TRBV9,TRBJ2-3,TGTGCCAGCAGCGTAGGGCTAGCGGGAGCCTCAGATACGCAGTATTTT,CASSVGLAGASDTQYF
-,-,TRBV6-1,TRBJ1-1,TGTGCCAGCAGTGAGTATGATGGGTCGGCGGGGTTTGAAGCTTTCTTT,CASSEYDGSAGFEAFF
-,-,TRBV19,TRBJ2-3,TGTGCCAGTAGTCCCACCCTGACAGGTAGCACAGATACGCAGTATTTT,CASSPTLTGSTDTQYF
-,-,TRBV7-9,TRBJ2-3,TGTGCCAGCAGCCGGGACTCCACAGATACGCAGTATTTT,CASSRDSTDTQYF
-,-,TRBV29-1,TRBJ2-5,TGCAGCGTTGCGGTGGGGGCGCTGGAGACCCAGTACTTC,CSVAVGALETQYF
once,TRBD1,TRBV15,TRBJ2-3,TGTGCCACCAGCGGGGACAGGGGTAACACAGATACGCAGTATTTT,CATSGDRGNTDTQYF
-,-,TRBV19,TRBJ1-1,TGTGCCAGTAGTACTCCGGACAGCTTGAACACTGAAGCTTTCTTT,CASSTPDSLNTEAFF
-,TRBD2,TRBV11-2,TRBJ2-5,TGTGCCAGCAGCCTCCGGACTAGCGGGAGGTCCATGGTAGAGACCCAGTACTTC,CASSLRTSGRSMVETQYF
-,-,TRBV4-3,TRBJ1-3,TGCGCCAGCAGCTCCAAGATCACGATACAGGCTGGAAACACCATATATTTT,CASSSKITIQAGNTIYF
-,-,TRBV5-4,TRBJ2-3,TGTGCCAGCAGCTCGCTCCAGGGCGGGATCGGTACAGATACGCAGTATTTT,CASSSLQGGIGTDTQYF
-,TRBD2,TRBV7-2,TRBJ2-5,TGTGCCAGCAGCTTTGGGACTAGCGGGGGGCAGGAGACCCAGTACTTC,CASSFGTSGGQETQYF
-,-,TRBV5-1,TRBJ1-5,TGCGCCAGCAGCCCGGGAGACAGAAATCAGCCCCAGCATTTT,CASSPGDRNQPQHF
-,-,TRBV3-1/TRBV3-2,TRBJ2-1,TGTGCCAGCAGGGAGGGGACAGCTAATGAGCAGTTCTTC,CASREGTANEQFF
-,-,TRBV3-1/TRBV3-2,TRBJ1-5,TGTGCCAGCAGCCAAGGAGTGGGCGGGAATAGCAATCAGCCCCAGCATTTT,CASSQGVGGNSNQPQHF
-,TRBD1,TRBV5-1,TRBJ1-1,TGCGCCAGCAGGGCAGGGGGAGGCACTGAAGCTTTCTTT,CASRAGGGTEAFF
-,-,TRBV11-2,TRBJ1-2,TGTGCCAGCAGCTTAGATTCCGGGTCTATGAATGGCTACACCTTC,CASSLDSGSMNGYTF
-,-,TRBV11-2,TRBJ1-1,TGTGCCAGCAGCTTAGGGGGCGATGAAGCTTTCTTT,CASSLGGDEAFF
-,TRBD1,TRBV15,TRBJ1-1,TGTGCCACCAGCCCCCAATCAGGGGGTGGCACTGAAGCTTTCTTT,CATSPQSGGGTEAFF
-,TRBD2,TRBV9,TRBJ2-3,TGTGCCAGCAGCGTAGGGACTAGCGGGAGTCATACGCAGTATTTT,CASSVGTSGSHTQYF
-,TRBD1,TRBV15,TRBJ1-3,TGTGCCACCAGCAGAGGGGACAGCTCTGGAAACACCATATATTTT,CATSRGDSSGNTIYF
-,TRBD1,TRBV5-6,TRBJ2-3,TGTGCCAGCAGCGGACAGGGGGCAAGCACAGATACGCAGTATTTT,CASSGQGASTDTQYF
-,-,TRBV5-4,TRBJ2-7,TGTGCCAGCAGCTTGGCGGGTTTCGTAGAGCAGTACTTC,CASSLAGFVEQYF
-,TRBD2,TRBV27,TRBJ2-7,TGTGCCAGCAGTTTTGGGACTACTAGTGGACGCTACGAGCAGTACTTC,CASSFGTTSGRYEQYF
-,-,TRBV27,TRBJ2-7,TGTGCCAGCAGTTTTCGGCGCGGGGCCCACGAGCAGTACTTC,CASSFRRGAHEQYF
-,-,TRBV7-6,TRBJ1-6,TGTGCCAGCAGCTTAGAGTCACCCGGGGGGAATTCACCCCTCCACTTT,CASSLESPGGNSPLHF
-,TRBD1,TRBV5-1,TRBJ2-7,TGCGCCAGCAGCCCGGTTACAGGGGTCTACGAGCAGTACTTC,CASSPVTGVYEQYF
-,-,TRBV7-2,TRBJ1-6,TGTGCCAGCAGCCTACCTTTTTTGGAGGGGCAAACCCTCCACTTT,CASSLPFLEGQTLHF
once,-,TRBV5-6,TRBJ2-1,TGTGCCAGCAGCTGGAGTAGCGCGGACAATGAGCAGTTCTTC,CASSWSSADNEQFF
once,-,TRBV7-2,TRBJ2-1,TGTGCCAGCAGCTTGAGCGATGAGCAGTTCTTC,CASSLSDEQFF
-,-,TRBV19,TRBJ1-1,TGTGCCAGTAGATCTTCCAATTTTCGGGCTTTCTTT,CASRSSNFRAFF